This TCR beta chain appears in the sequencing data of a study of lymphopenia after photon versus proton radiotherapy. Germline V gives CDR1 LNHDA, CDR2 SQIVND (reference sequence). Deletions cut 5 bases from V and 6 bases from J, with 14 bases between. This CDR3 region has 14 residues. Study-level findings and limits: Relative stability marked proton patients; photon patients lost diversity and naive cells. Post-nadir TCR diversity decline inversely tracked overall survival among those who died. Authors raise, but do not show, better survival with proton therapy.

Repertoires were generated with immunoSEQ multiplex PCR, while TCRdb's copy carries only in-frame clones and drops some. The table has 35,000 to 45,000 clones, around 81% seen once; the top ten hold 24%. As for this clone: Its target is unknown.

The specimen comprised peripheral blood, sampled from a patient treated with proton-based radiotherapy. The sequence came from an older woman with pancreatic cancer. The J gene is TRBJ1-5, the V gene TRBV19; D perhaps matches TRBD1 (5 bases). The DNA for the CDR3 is TGTGCCAGTAGTCCGACGTTGGGGGTTCAGCCCCAGCATTTT. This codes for CASSPTLGVQPQHF.